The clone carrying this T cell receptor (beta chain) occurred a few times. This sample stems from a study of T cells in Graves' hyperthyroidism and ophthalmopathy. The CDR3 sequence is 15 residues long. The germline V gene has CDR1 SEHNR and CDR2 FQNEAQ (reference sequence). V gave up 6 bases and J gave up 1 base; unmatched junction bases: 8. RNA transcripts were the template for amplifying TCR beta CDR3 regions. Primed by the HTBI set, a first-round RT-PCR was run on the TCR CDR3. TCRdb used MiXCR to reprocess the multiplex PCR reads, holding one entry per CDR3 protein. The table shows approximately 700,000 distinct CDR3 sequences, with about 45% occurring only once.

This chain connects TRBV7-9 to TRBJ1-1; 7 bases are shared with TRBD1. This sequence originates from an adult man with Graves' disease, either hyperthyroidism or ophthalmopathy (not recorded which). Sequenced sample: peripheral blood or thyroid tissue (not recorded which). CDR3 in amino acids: CASSFRTGQNTEAFF. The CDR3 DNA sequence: TGTGCCAGCAGTTTTAGGACAGGACAGAACACTGAAGCTTTCTTT. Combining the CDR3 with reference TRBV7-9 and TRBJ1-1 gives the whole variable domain DTGVSQNPRHKITKRGQNVTFRCDPISEHNRLYWYRQTLGQGPEFLTYFQNEAQLEKSRLLSDRFSAERPKGSFSTLEIQRTEQGDSAMYLCASSFRTGQNTEAFFGQGTRLTVV.